These 31 T cell receptor beta chains were all obtained from the same sample, sequenced in a study of blood T cell repertoires in COVID-19. Measured with immunoSEQ multiplex PCR; TCRdb has only the in-frame clones, and not every one. The table records about 34,000 clones, 80% of them present only once. Input material: peripheral blood. The receptor set was obtained from a woman between 70 and 85 years old with acute or convalescent COVID-19.

The rearrangement uses TRBV19 and TRBJ1-3; tentatively, D is TRBD1 (5 bases). The germline gives CDR1 LNHDA, CDR2 SQIVND (reference sequence). Trimming removed 3 bases at V and 0 bases at J, with 12 bases between. This CDR3 has 16 residues. The CDR3 loop is CASSIDRTPSGNTIYF. Written as DNA, the CDR3 is TGTGCCAGTAGTATTGACAGAACACCCTCTGGAAACACCATATATTTT. Full variable domain (outside the CDR3, taken from reference TRBV19 and TRBJ1-3): DGGITQSPKYLFRKEGQNVTLSCEQNLNHDAMYWYRQDPGQGLRLIYYSQIVNDFQKGDIAEGYSVSREKKESFPLTVTSAQKNPTAFYLCASSIDRTPSGNTIYFGEGSWLTVV.

The J gene is TRBJ2-1, the V gene TRBV10-3; TRBD2 agrees at 8 bases. After removal of 10 bases from V and 7 bases from J, the junction contained 18 bases not matched to a gene. The CDR3 has 16 amino acids. Germline assignment: CDR1 ENHRY and CDR2 SYGVKD. CDR3 bases: TGTGCCACCCTTCTCAGCGGGAGTACCGGCACGAATGAGCAGTTCTTC. It yields the protein CATLLSGSTGTNEQFF.

This chain uses TRBV5-4 with TRBJ1-2; the match to TRBD1 covers 10 bases. This CDR3 is 14 amino acids long. Germline loops: CDR1 SGHNT, CDR2 YYREEE (reference sequence). Germline trimming cut 2 bases from V and 5 bases from J; bases unmatched to any gene: 3. CDR3 amino acids: CASSFDRGPYGYTF. CDR3 sequence (DNA): TGTGCCAGCAGCTTCGACAGGGGGCCATATGGCTACACCTTC.

A single count supports this clone. The chain couples TRBV28 to TRBJ2-7, with no clear D. There are 12 residues in the CDR3. CDR1 MDHEN and CDR2 SYDVKM come from the germline V gene. V was clipped by 4 bases and J by 3 bases, with 7 bases between them. The CDR3 spells CASSSRIYEQYF. In nucleotides, the CDR3 is TGTGCCAGCAGTTCGCGGATCTACGAGCAGTACTTC.

The chain recombines TRBV10-1 with TRBJ2-3; 11 bases are a match to TRBD2. The CDR3 consists of 13 residues. Germline loops: CDR1 WNHNN, CDR2 SYGVQD (reference sequence). V lost 9 bases and J lost 3; bases outside the gene matches: 2. The CDR3 spells CASWTSGTDTQYF. The CDR3 DNA reads as TGCGCCAGTTGGACTAGCGGGACAGATACGCAGTATTTT.

The CDR3 nucleotides are TGTGCCAGCAGTTTAAGTTGGCGGGAGGGCCCGCGAGAGACCCAGTACTTC. The encoded protein is CASSLSWREGPRETQYF. This rearrangement joins TRBV28 to TRBJ2-5; 9 nucleotides agree with TRBD2. V shed 2 bases and J 4 bases; nucleotides not matched to a gene: 11. Germline lookup yields CDR1 MDHEN and CDR2 SYDVKM. The length of the CDR3 is 17 residues.

The chain recombines TRBV19 with TRBJ1-6; no clear D gene. This CDR3 spans 15 amino acids. Germline V gene lookup returns CDR1 LNHDA and CDR2 SQIVND (reference sequence). V shed 6 bases and J shed 1 base, with 10 bases lying between them. The CDR3 reads CASSNMESYNSPLHF. The CDR3, as DNA: TGTGCCAGTAGCAATATGGAGTCCTATAATTCACCCCTCCACTTT.

This clone occurred a few times. The chain couples TRBV15 to TRBJ2-3; D is perhaps TRBD1 (5 bases). Germline V lookup: CDR1 LNHNV, CDR2 YYDKDF (reference sequence). The V end lost 3 bases, the J end lost 2 bases, and 9 bases lay between the germline ends. CDR3 length equals 14 residues. The CDR3: CATSRDIFTDTQYF. CDR3 in DNA: TGTGCCACCAGCAGGGACATATTCACAGATACGCAGTATTTT.

This chain uses TRBV10-3 with TRBJ2-2, with D possibly TRBD1 on 5 matching bases. The germline V gene encodes CDR1 ENHRY and CDR2 SYGVKD. CDR3 length: 15 residues. V lost 4 bases to trimming and J lost 1 base, with 10 bases between them. CDR3: CAISADSWNTGELFF. The DNA of the CDR3 is TGTGCCATCAGTGCCGACAGCTGGAACACCGGGGAGCTGTTTTTT.

CDR3: CASSQGAVGAFF. The CDR3 nucleotides read TGTGCCAGCAGCCAAGGCGCCGTCGGAGCTTTCTTT. J is TRBJ1-1 and V is TRBV3-1 (or the pseudogene TRBV3-2); no clear D gene. CDR3 size: 12 residues. Germline CDR1 and CDR2: LGHDT and YNNKEL (reference sequence). Trimming cost V 1 base and J 10 bases, with 10 bases left between them.

The chain carries TRBV7-8 and TRBJ2-6; 7 positions agree with TRBD1. CDR3 size: 18 residues. CDR1 is SGHVS and CDR2 is FQNEAQ in the germline V gene. V was pared by 6 bases and J by 1 base, with 12 bases of the junction left unmatched. The CDR3 sequence: CASSLTPGQQSGANVLTF. The CDR3 bases are TGTGCCAGCAGTTTAACTCCGGGACAGCAGTCTGGGGCCAACGTCCTGACTTTC.

This clone was found a few times. The chain has TRBV27 and TRBJ2-7; 9 bases fit TRBD1. Germline trimming cut 2 bases from V and 3 bases from J; bases unmatched to any gene: 8. The CDR3 contains 16 residues. Germline V lookup: CDR1 MNHEY, CDR2 SMNVEV (reference sequence). The CDR3 region is CASSLANPGQGYEQYF. Written as DNA, the CDR3 is TGTGCCAGCAGTTTAGCCAACCCGGGACAGGGCTACGAGCAGTACTTC.

The CDR3 spells CASSLGARETQYF. CDR3 DNA sequence: TGTGCCAGCAGTTTGGGGGCAAGGGAGACCCAGTACTTC. This chain uses TRBV12-3 or TRBV12-4 with TRBJ2-5; D possibly corresponds to TRBD1 (6 bases). The CDR3 consists of 13 residues. Trimming shortened V by 3 bases and J by 5 bases, and 10 bases separated the two germline ends.

This clone was observed a single time. CDR3 DNA sequence: TGTGCCACCGAACAGGGGGCTGGAAACACCATATATTTT. Protein product: CATEQGAGNTIYF. The V gene is TRBV12-3 or TRBV12-4, the J gene TRBJ1-3; 8 positions match TRBD1. V was pared by 10 bases and J by 2 bases, with 4 bases of the junction left unmatched. The CDR3 length is 13 residues.

This clone was counted a few times. The J gene is TRBJ2-1, the V gene TRBV5-1; 12 nucleotides line up with TRBD2. Germline V CDR1 and CDR2: SGHRS, YFSETQ. V lost 0 bases to trimming and J lost 0 bases; unmatched junction nucleotides: 1. This CDR3 comprises 17 residues. In DNA, the CDR3 is TGCGCCAGCAGCTTGGTGACTAGCGGGAGCTCCTACAATGAGCAGTTCTTC. Protein sequence: CASSLVTSGSSYNEQFF.

V usage is TRBV7-9 and J usage is TRBJ2-5; 7 positions agree with TRBD1. The germline V gene encodes CDR1 SEHNR and CDR2 FQNEAQ (reference sequence). The CDR3 sequence is 13 residues long. V was pared by 5 bases and J by 3 bases, with 3 bases of the junction left unmatched. Here the CDR3 reads CASSRDREETQYF. The CDR3 bases are TGTGCCAGCAGCCGCGACAGGGAAGAGACCCAGTACTTC.

In this sample, this clone turned up once. V and J are TRBV4-2 and TRBJ1-2; no firm D call. Deletions cut 2 bases from V and 2 bases from J, with 15 bases between. The CDR3 runs 16 residues. CDR1 is LGHNA and CDR2 is YNFKEQ in the germline V gene. The CDR3 protein is CASSQNRDPWNYGYTF. CDR3 nucleotide sequence: TGTGCCAGCAGCCAAAACCGCGATCCGTGGAACTATGGCTACACCTTC.

V and J are TRBV7-9 and TRBJ2-1, with 7 bases identical to TRBD1. The V gene end was trimmed by 5 bases and the J gene end by 4 bases; junction bases not matched to a gene: 5. This CDR3 spans 14 amino acids. CDR1 is SEHNR, CDR2 FQNEAQ, per germline (reference sequence). The CDR3 sequence is CASSPDRVYNEQFF. DNA for the CDR3: TGTGCCAGCAGCCCAGACAGGGTATACAATGAGCAGTTCTTC.

CDR3 DNA: TGTGCCAGCAGTTTTGAGCGAGCCACAGATACGCAGTATTTT. Amino acid sequence: CASSFERATDTQYF. This chain uses TRBV27 with TRBJ2-3; D gene uncertain. CDR3 length equals 14 residues. V was pared by 3 bases and J by 2 bases, with 9 bases between. Germline lookup yields CDR1 MNHEY and CDR2 SMNVEV (reference sequence).

V usage is TRBV20-1 and J usage is TRBJ2-1; TRBD2 aligns across 7 bases. Germline V gene lookup returns CDR1 DFQATT and CDR2 SNEGSKA (reference sequence). There are 15 residues in the CDR3. Trimming at V came to 3 bases and at J to 0 bases, leaving 5 bases not matched to a gene. DNA for the CDR3: TGCAGTGCTAGTTGGCGGGAGAGCTCCTACAATGAGCAGTTCTTC. Translated: CSASWRESSYNEQFF.

The chain uses TRBV4-1 and TRBJ2-3, with TRBD2 matching 8 bases. The CDR3 length is 15 residues. The germline gives CDR1 MGHRA, CDR2 YSYEKL. The V and J ends lost 2 bases and 1 base, in that order; junction bases with no gene match: 2. The DNA for the CDR3 is TGCGCCAGCAGCCAATTTAGCGGGGGCACAGATACGCAGTATTTT. It codes for CASSQFSGGTDTQYF.

This clone was seen once. The chain employs TRBV10-1 and TRBJ2-1; D call uncertain. Germline assignment: CDR1 WNHNN and CDR2 SYGVQD (reference sequence). This CDR3 comprises 14 residues. The germline V and J ends were trimmed by 5 bases and 5 bases, with 13 bases remaining between them. The CDR3 spells CASSMAGAHNEQFF. The CDR3 coding sequence is TGCGCCAGCAGTATGGCAGGTGCGCACAATGAGCAGTTCTTC.

This chain uses TRBV15 with TRBJ2-5, with a tentative D call TRBD2 (6 bases). The CDR3 covers 15 residues. Germline-derived CDR1 and CDR2 are LNHNV and YYDKDF (reference sequence). The V gene lost 0 bases and the J gene lost 5 bases, with 13 bases spanning the gap. CDR3 sequence: CATSRDLATVETQYF. The DNA for the CDR3 is TGTGCCACCAGCAGAGATCTAGCGACCGTTGAGACCCAGTACTTC.

This sequence joins TRBV10-1 and TRBJ2-7, with a possible D match to TRBD2 (5 bases). The CDR3 runs 14 residues. Trimming took 6 bases from V and 4 from J, leaving 16 bases between them. Germline values: CDR1 WNHNN, CDR2 SYGVQD (reference sequence). CDR3 sequence (DNA): TGCGCCAGCAGGCCATCCGGCGACTATTACGAGCAGTACTTC. Residues: CASRPSGDYYEQYF.

The rearrangement joins TRBV19 to TRBJ2-3; D is possibly TRBD2 (5 bases). The CDR3 extends over 14 amino acids. Germline loops: CDR1 LNHDA, CDR2 SQIVND (reference sequence). Trimming took off 7 bases at V and 4 bases at J, with 15 bases between the two ends. DNA of the CDR3: TGTGCCAGTAACTTAATGGGAGTTGCAGATACGCAGTATTTT. Translation: CASNLMGVADTQYF.

The rearrangement links TRBV6-2 or TRBV6-3 to TRBJ2-2; D is uncertain. The V end lost 4 bases, the J end lost 5 bases, and 5 bases lay between the germline ends. The CDR3 loop spans 12 amino acids. Germline CDR1 and CDR2: MNHEY and SVGEGT. The CDR3 protein is CASSSRTGELFF. CDR3 nucleotides: TGTGCCAGCAGTTCCCGGACCGGGGAGCTGTTTTTT.

The chain carries TRBV3-1 (or the pseudogene TRBV3-2) and TRBJ2-3, with a weak D call TRBD1 (6 bases). The V gene lost 3 bases and the J gene lost 4 bases, with 14 bases spanning the gap. This CDR3 comprises 15 residues. CDR1 is LGHDT, CDR2 YNNKEL, per germline (reference sequence). CDR3 protein: CASSHPTGRPDTQYF. In DNA, the CDR3 is TGTGCCAGCAGCCACCCCACAGGGCGCCCAGATACGCAGTATTTT.

This chain connects TRBV25-1 to TRBJ2-1; 8 bases align to TRBD2. The germline gives CDR1 MGHDK, CDR2 SYGVNS. This CDR3 region has 16 residues. The V segment lost 4 bases and the J segment 3 bases; nucleotides outside the gene matches: 8. CDR3 coding DNA: TGTGCCAGCAGTGTCGCGGGGGGACTAGGCTACAATGAGCAGTTCTTC. As protein: CASSVAGGLGYNEQFF.

The chain has TRBV29-1 and TRBJ1-3; 8 bases are a match to TRBD1. Losses at the gene ends were 5 bases for V and 3 bases for J; bases not matched to a gene: 3. CDR1 is SQVTM and CDR2 is ANQGSEA in the germline V gene. This CDR3 region has 13 residues. This CDR3 is CSVRQGFGNTIYF. The CDR3, as DNA: TGCAGCGTTAGACAGGGGTTTGGAAACACCATATATTTT.

This clone was seen only once. The chain is built from TRBV9 and TRBJ2-5; 11 bases map to TRBD2. V lost 2 bases to trimming and J lost 2 bases; unmatched junction nucleotides: 11. Germline CDR1 SGDLS, CDR2 YYNGEE. The CDR3 contains 18 residues. This CDR3 is CASSVEASGGPDQETQYF. The DNA of the CDR3 is TGTGCCAGCAGCGTGGAAGCTAGCGGGGGGCCTGATCAAGAGACCCAGTACTTC.

V and J are TRBV3-1 (or the pseudogene TRBV3-2) and TRBJ2-7, with D maybe TRBD1 (6 bases). The CDR3 extends over 14 amino acids. Trimming cost V 2 bases and J 4 bases, with 12 bases left between them. Germline V gene lookup returns CDR1 LGHDT and CDR2 YNNKEL (reference sequence). In nucleotides, the CDR3 is TGTGCCAGCAGCCAAAGTTTACAGGGTTACGAGCAGTACTTC. Amino acids: CASSQSLQGYEQYF.